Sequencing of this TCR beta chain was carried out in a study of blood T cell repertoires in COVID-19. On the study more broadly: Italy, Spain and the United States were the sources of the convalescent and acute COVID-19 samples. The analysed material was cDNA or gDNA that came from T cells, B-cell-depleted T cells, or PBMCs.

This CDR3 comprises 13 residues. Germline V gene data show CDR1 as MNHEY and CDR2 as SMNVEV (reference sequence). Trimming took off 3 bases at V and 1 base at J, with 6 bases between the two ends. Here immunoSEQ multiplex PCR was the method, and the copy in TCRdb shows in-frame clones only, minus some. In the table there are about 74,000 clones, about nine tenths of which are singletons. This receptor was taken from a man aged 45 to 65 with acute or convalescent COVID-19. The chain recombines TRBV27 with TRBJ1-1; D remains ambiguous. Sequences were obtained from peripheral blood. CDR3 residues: CASSLPGNTEAFF. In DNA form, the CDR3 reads TGTGCCAGCAGTTTGCCGGGGAACACTGAAGCTTTCTTT.